The clone carrying this T cell receptor (beta chain) was counted a single time. Trimming at V came to 1 base and at J to 6 bases, leaving 8 bases not matched to a gene. Germline-derived CDR1 and CDR2 are SGHVS and FNYEAQ. The CDR3 totals 15 residues. The data are from a study of blood T cell repertoires in COVID-19. Across the study: Sites across the United States, Italy and Spain contributed samples from acute and convalescent COVID-19.

Authors' analysis steps: Quantification of nucleated cells was approximated via reference gene primer amplification. Libraries were prepared by immunoSEQ multiplex PCR; TCRdb keeps only in-frame clonotypes and omits some of them. V, J and clone size derive from that table, while D and trimming were established from the DNA sequence. The table includes approximately 60,000 clones, around four fifths detected once. The source is a human donor in a cohort sampled during active COVID-19. The V and J genes are TRBV7-6 and TRBJ1-1, with 7 bases matching TRBD1. Material for sequencing was peripheral blood. The CDR3 region has the DNA TGTGCCAGCAGCTTAGTTTTTCACAGGGGACCTGAAGCTTTCTTT. Protein product: CASSLVFHRGPEAFF.